These 30 T cell receptor beta chains share one sample of origin, sequenced in a study of shared clonotypes between healthy human individuals. Here immunoSEQ multiplex PCR was the method, and the copy in TCRdb shows in-frame clones only, minus some. The data hold about 2.4 million clones, with more than 80% observed a single time. The sequenced sample consisted of naive CD4+ T cells sorted from blood. Subset denoted: CD45RA+ positively selected. The receptors were sampled from a man between 18 and 35 years old in good health.

V usage is TRBV4-3 and J usage is TRBJ1-5, with 8 positions matching TRBD1. Germline V gives CDR1 LGHNA, CDR2 YSLEER. V lost 0 bases to trimming and J lost 5 bases; unmatched junction nucleotides: 0. CDR3 length: 14 amino acids. For the CDR3, the DNA is TGCGCCAGCAGCCAAGACAGGGGGCATCAGCCCCAGCATTTT. Translation gives CASSQDRGHQPQHF.

The chain uses TRBV7-9 and TRBJ2-2, with D perhaps TRBD1 (6 bases). Per germline, CDR1 SEHNR and CDR2 FQNEAQ (reference sequence). Trimming left V 3 bases short and J 3 bases short, with 14 bases between. The CDR3 totals 16 residues. CDR3 sequence reads: CASSFGQKGDTGELFF. The CDR3 coding sequence is TGTGCCAGCAGCTTCGGACAGAAGGGTGACACCGGGGAGCTGTTTTTT.

The chain employs TRBV7-2 and TRBJ1-2; perhaps TRBD1 as D (5 bases). V shed 1 base and J shed 8 bases, with 11 bases lying between them. The germline CDR1 and CDR2 sequences are SGHTA and FQGNSA. The CDR3 contains 13 residues. The CDR3 nucleotides read TGTGCCAGCAGCTTAGTGGAGGGGAACGGCTACACCTTC. Residues: CASSLVEGNGYTF.

The V and J genes are TRBV25-1 and TRBJ1-6, with D unclear. The CDR3 runs 14 residues. Trimming took off 3 bases at V and 10 bases at J, with 13 bases between the two ends. Germline V CDR1 and CDR2: MGHDK, SYGVNS. CDR3 coding DNA: TGTGCCAGCAGTGAGCCCGGGAGTAGCTCACCCCTCCACTTT. Translated: CASSEPGSSSPLHF.

This chain connects TRBV27 to TRBJ2-3; 10 bases are shared with TRBD2. The V and J ends lost 1 base and 2 bases, in that order; junction bases with no gene match: 3. This CDR3 has 16 amino acids. CDR1 and CDR2 (germline): MNHEY, SMNVEV (reference sequence). CDR3 sequence (DNA): TGTGCCAGCAGTTTATTAGCGGGGGGCCCCACAGATACGCAGTATTTT. It specifies CASSLLAGGPTDTQYF.

This clone has just one count. This chain connects TRBV19 to TRBJ2-1; 11 bases map to TRBD1. Trimming took 5 bases from V and 6 from J; bases not matched to a gene: 12. CDR1 and CDR2 (germline): LNHDA, SQIVND (reference sequence). This CDR3 is built from 17 residues. The CDR3 here is CASSPEDRGRLGNEQFF. CDR3 nucleotides: TGTGCCAGTAGTCCCGAGGACAGGGGGCGACTTGGCAATGAGCAGTTCTTC.

The CDR3 DNA is TGCGCCAGCAGCTTTACCAGGGGGCCGAACACTGAAGCTTTCTTT. Its protein is CASSFTRGPNTEAFF. The rearrangement joins TRBV5-1 to TRBJ1-1, with TRBD1 matching over 8 bases. Unmatched junction bases numbered 4, after V lost 2 bases and J lost 1 base. The CDR3 length is 15 residues. Germline lookup yields CDR1 SGHRS and CDR2 YFSETQ.

This clone was counted once. The V call is TRBV10-3, the J call TRBJ2-2; tentatively, D is TRBD1 (5 bases). The germline CDR1 and CDR2 sequences are ENHRY and SYGVKD. The CDR3 consists of 15 residues. Trimming pared 2 bases from V and 2 bases from J, leaving 9 bases between. CDR3 sequence: CAISEGALNTGELFF. The CDR3 DNA sequence: TGTGCCATCAGTGAGGGGGCCTTAAACACCGGGGAGCTGTTTTTT.

The gene calls are TRBV6-5 and TRBJ2-2; D may be TRBD2 (5 bases). This CDR3 is 16 amino acids long. The germline V gene encodes CDR1 MNHEY and CDR2 SVGAGI. Trimming removed 4 bases from V and 6 bases from J, with 18 bases in between. In DNA, the CDR3 is TGTGCCAGCAGTTGGGGTGGAACTAGTAGGCCCGGGGAGCTGTTTTTT. This gives the protein CASSWGGTSRPGELFF.

V gene TRBV28 combines with J gene TRBJ1-1, with 8 bases lining up with TRBD1. Looked up from germline, CDR1 is MDHEN and CDR2 is SYDVKM. The CDR3 runs 15 residues. The J segment lost 4 bases and the V segment lost 3 bases, leaving 7 bases of the junction unmatched. The CDR3 reads CASSFFGTGGTEAFF. In DNA, the CDR3 is TGTGCCAGCAGTTTCTTCGGGACAGGTGGCACTGAAGCTTTCTTT. Full variable domain (missing parts from reference TRBV28 and TRBJ1-1): DVKVTQSSRYLVKRTGEKVFLECVQDMDHENMFWYRQDPGLGLRLIYFSYDVKMKEKGDIPEGYSVSREKKERFSLILESASTNQTSMYLCASSFFGTGGTEAFFGQGTRLTVV.

This clone was counted a single time. The V and J genes are TRBV2 and TRBJ2-1, with 10 bases identical to TRBD1. The germline gives CDR1 SNHLY, CDR2 FYNNEI. The CDR3 consists of 15 residues. Trimming at V came to 7 bases and at J to 2 bases, leaving 5 bases not matched to a gene. In DNA form, the CDR3 reads TGTGCCAGCAAACAGACAGGGGGCGCCTACAATGAGCAGTTCTTC. Translating it yields CASKQTGGAYNEQFF.

The chain joins TRBV19 to TRBJ1-5, with D perhaps matching TRBD1 (5 bases). The CDR3 is made up of 15 amino acids. With 1 base removed from V and 5 bases from J, the gap between germline ends came to 12 bases. Germline-derived CDR1 and CDR2 are LNHDA and SQIVND (reference sequence). For the CDR3, the DNA is TGTGCCAGTAGTATAGGAGGGACTGTTTATCAGCCCCAGCATTTT. Residues: CASSIGGTVYQPQHF.

The V and J genes are TRBV7-9 and TRBJ1-4; D is undetermined. Trimming took 3 bases from V and 6 from J, leaving 11 bases between them. Germline V gene lookup returns CDR1 SEHNR and CDR2 FQNEAQ (reference sequence). This CDR3 contains 14 residues. The CDR3 sequence is CASSFPVADEKLFF. DNA for the CDR3: TGTGCCAGCAGCTTTCCCGTGGCCGATGAAAAACTGTTTTTT. The full variable domain, with the rest looked up from reference TRBV7-9 and TRBJ1-4, is DTGVSQNPRHKITKRGQNVTFRCDPISEHNRLYWYRQTLGQGPEFLTYFQNEAQLEKSRLLSDRFSAERPKGSFSTLEIQRTEQGDSAMYLCASSFPVADEKLFFGSGTQLSVL.

Comment on this clone: Other DNA sequences in the sample encode the same CDR3. The chain combines TRBV2 with TRBJ1-5; 7 nucleotides align to TRBD1. CDR3 length equals 12 residues. Looked up from germline, CDR1 is SNHLY and CDR2 is FYNNEI. V lost 7 bases to trimming and J lost 4 bases; unmatched junction nucleotides: 1. As DNA, the CDR3 is TGTGCCAGCACCAGGGGGAATCAGCCCCAGCATTTT. Amino acids: CASTRGNQPQHF. Drawing the rest from reference TRBV2 and TRBJ1-5, the complete variable domain is EPEVTQTPSHQVTQMGQEVILRCVPISNHLYFYWYRQILGQKVEFLVSFYNNEISEKSEIFDDQFSVERPDGSNFTLKIRSTKLEDSAMYFCASTRGNQPQHFGDGTRLSIL.

The sample holds one count of this clone. The V gene is TRBV6-6, the J gene TRBJ1-6; a weak D match, TRBD1 (5 bases). The length of the CDR3 is 13 residues. In germline, CDR1 is MNHNY, CDR2 SVGAGI (reference sequence). The ends were cut back, 8 bases at V and 6 bases at J, with 11 bases in the middle. The CDR3 DNA follows: TGTGCCAGCCAACAGGTCCTTAATTCACCCCTCCACTTT. Translating gives CASQQVLNSPLHF.

This clone was detected once. The chain is built from TRBV27 and TRBJ2-1; 7 bases map to TRBD2. Germline CDR1 and CDR2: MNHEY and SMNVEV (reference sequence). V was pared by 5 bases and J by 8 bases, with 12 bases of the junction left unmatched. CDR3 size: 15 residues. The CDR3: CASSRGLSSSYEQFF. The CDR3 DNA follows: TGTGCCAGCAGTCGGGGACTATCTTCCTCATATGAGCAGTTCTTC.

V usage is TRBV6-5 and J usage is TRBJ1-1, with 8 bases lining up with TRBD1. V gave up 0 bases and J gave up 6 bases; unmatched junction bases: 3. Germline CDR1 is MNHEY and CDR2 is SVGAGI. The CDR3 runs to 14 residues. The CDR3 DNA sequence: TGTGCCAGCAGTTACTCACAGGGGGTGGCTGAAGCTTTCTTT. Amino acids: CASSYSQGVAEAFF.

V is TRBV18 and J is TRBJ2-7, with 10 positions matching TRBD1. V shed 6 bases and J 4 bases; nucleotides not matched to a gene: 9. Per germline, CDR1 KGHSH and CDR2 LQKENI. CDR3 length: 15 amino acids. CDR3 region: CASSLVGTGEYEQYF. The CDR3 DNA reads TGTGCCAGCTCCCTTGTGGGGACAGGGGAGTACGAGCAGTACTTC. Full variable domain (missing parts from reference TRBV18 and TRBJ2-7): NAGVMQNPRHLVRRRGQEARLRCSPMKGHSHVYWYRQLPEEGLKFMVYLQKENIIDESGMPKERFSAEFPKEGPSILRIQQVVRGDSAAYFCASSLVGTGEYEQYFGPGTRLTVT.

The V gene is TRBV12-5, the J gene TRBJ2-7; no definite D call. The CDR3 is 11 amino acids. CDR1 is LGHNT and CDR2 is FRNRAP in the germline V gene. V was trimmed by 6 bases and J by 7 bases, leaving 10 bases between them. Here the CDR3 DNA reads TGTGCTAGTGGGAGTCGGCAGGAGCAGTACTTC. Amino acid sequence: CASGSRQEQYF.

This clone was observed once. This chain links TRBV11-2 with TRBJ1-1, with D uncertain. The CDR3 sequence is 15 residues long. The V and J ends lost 3 bases and 1 base respectively, with 12 bases between them. CDR1 and CDR2 (germline): SGHAT, FQNNGV. CDR3 DNA sequence: TGTGCCAGCAGCTTTCAGTACTTAAAGAACACTGAAGCTTTCTTT. This gives the protein CASSFQYLKNTEAFF.

A note on this clone: Distinct nucleotide sequences in the sample also encode this CDR3. This rearrangement joins TRBV10-3 to TRBJ2-1; D is unclear. This CDR3 region has 11 residues. CDR1 is ENHRY, CDR2 SYGVKD, per germline. The germline V and J ends were trimmed by 2 bases and 6 bases, with 2 bases remaining between them. CDR3 region: CAISETNEQFF. DNA of the CDR3: TGTGCCATCAGTGAGACCAATGAGCAGTTCTTC.

V is TRBV28 and J is TRBJ2-2, with D tentatively TRBD1 or TRBD2 (5 bases each). Between the trimmed V and J ends, which lost 7 bases and 6 bases, there was a span of 18 bases. Germline CDR1 is MDHEN and CDR2 is SYDVKM. The CDR3 contains 15 residues. This CDR3 reads CASIPRSRGAGELFF. DNA of the CDR3: TGTGCCAGCATTCCCCGATCACGAGGGGCCGGGGAGCTGTTTTTT. The variable domain in full, with the rest retrieved from reference TRBV28 and TRBJ2-2, is DVKVTQSSRYLVKRTGEKVFLECVQDMDHENMFWYRQDPGLGLRLIYFSYDVKMKEKGDIPEGYSVSREKKERFSLILESASTNQTSMYLCASIPRSRGAGELFFGEGSRLTVL.

The rearrangement joins TRBV27 to TRBJ1-2; possible D gene TRBD1, 6 bases. There are 15 residues in the CDR3. Germline CDR1 MNHEY, CDR2 SMNVEV (reference sequence). V was shortened by 10 bases and J by 8 bases, with 26 bases between the two germline ends. DNA for the CDR3: TGTGCCACTAAAAACCTGGGTATCACAGGGAACGGCTACACCTTC. This sequence encodes CATKNLGITGNGYTF.

A note on this clone: Other DNA variants within this sample encode the same CDR3. The V and J genes are TRBV18 and TRBJ2-2; D unresolved. This CDR3 comprises 12 residues. Germline lookup yields CDR1 KGHSH and CDR2 LQKENI. Trimming stripped 6 bases from V and 5 bases from J, with 7 bases between. The CDR3: CASSTYTGELFF. CDR3 in DNA: TGTGCCAGCTCGACCTATACCGGGGAGCTGTTTTTT.

For the CDR3, the DNA is TGTGCCAGCTCACCGACAGATTTAAAGACTGAAGCTTTCTTT. It codes for CASSPTDLKTEAFF. The chain joins TRBV18 to TRBJ1-1, with a possible D match to TRBD1 (5 bases). This CDR3 spans 14 amino acids. The germline V and J ends were trimmed by 3 bases and 5 bases, with 13 bases remaining between them. Per the germline V gene, CDR1 is KGHSH and CDR2 is LQKENI.

The CDR3, as DNA: TGTGCCAGCAGGTCTCGAGGGACAGGGTGGGGCAATGAGCAGTTCTTC. Protein sequence: CASRSRGTGWGNEQFF. The chain couples TRBV5-6 to TRBJ2-1; the match to TRBD1 covers 9 bases. Germline CDR1 and CDR2: SGHDT and YYEEEE. CDR3 length equals 16 residues. The V gene end was trimmed by 5 bases and the J gene end by 6 bases; junction bases not matched to a gene: 12.

The chain is built from TRBV10-3 and TRBJ2-5; D perhaps matches TRBD1 (6 bases). The V gene's germline CDR1 is ENHRY and CDR2 SYGVKD. The CDR3 has 15 residues. V lost 11 bases to trimming and J lost 0 bases, with 19 bases between them. The CDR3 region is CAASTTGGYQETQYF. CDR3 sequence (DNA): TGTGCCGCCTCGACGACAGGAGGATACCAAGAGACCCAGTACTTC.

Regarding this clone: At one end, the junction sequence differs from germline, possibly due to a read error. This chain joins TRBV28 and TRBJ1-2; D unclear. This CDR3 has 13 amino acids. Germline V gene sequence: CDR1 MDHEN, CDR2 SYDVKM. This chain's CDR3 is CASSLSGLRGYTF. In DNA, the CDR3 is TGTGCCAGCAGCTTATCCGGGTTACGAGGCTACACCTTC.

CDR3 sequence reads: CSVQSPYRREAYGYTF. In nucleotides, the CDR3 is TGCAGCGTTCAATCCCCATATAGGAGGGAAGCCTATGGCTACACCTTC. The chain couples TRBV29-1 to TRBJ1-2, with unresolved D. V was clipped by 5 bases and J by 4 bases, with 23 bases between them. CDR1 is SQVTM and CDR2 is ANQGSEA in the germline V gene. This CDR3 has 16 amino acids.

The chain has TRBV6-1 and TRBJ1-5; D remains unclear. This CDR3 has 13 residues. V was pared by 6 bases and J by 0 bases, with 6 bases between. Germline loops: CDR1 MNHNS, CDR2 SASEGT. CDR3 loop: CASSPISNQPQHF. The CDR3 bases are TGTGCCAGCAGCCCTATTAGCAATCAGCCCCAGCATTTT.